Below are 10 T cell receptor beta chains sequenced from a single sample in a study of identical twins. Each CDR3 protein gets one entry after TCRdb re-called the 5' RACE reads with MiXCR. In the table there are a few hundred thousand distinct CDR3 sequences, around 8.8% of which are singletons. These data also featured in a second study, about yellow fever vaccine responses in identical twins.

The source material was CD8+ T cells sorted from blood. These receptors all stem from a woman under 30 in good health.

This clonotype came up many times. The chain is built from TRBV29-1 and TRBJ2-3; the D gene is possibly TRBD2 (6 bases). Germline CDR1 reads SQVTM; CDR2 reads ANQGSEA. The V and J ends lost 3 bases and 2 bases respectively, with 9 bases between them. The CDR3 runs to 13 residues. The CDR3 protein is CSVETGLTDTQYF. The CDR3 DNA is TGCAGCGTTGAGACGGGACTCACAGATACGCAGTATTTT.

V usage is TRBV28 and J usage is TRBJ2-2, with 8 positions matching TRBD2. CDR1 MDHEN and CDR2 SYDVKM come from the germline V gene. V lost 1 base to trimming and J lost 6 bases; unmatched junction nucleotides: 13. This CDR3 comprises 18 residues. In nucleotides, the CDR3 is TGTGCCAGCAGTTTATACCCTAGCGGGCACCGAGGGCCCGGGGAGCTGTTTTTT. Translation gives CASSLYPSGHRGPGELFF.

This clonotype was found a few times. The chain couples TRBV7-2 to TRBJ2-3; 9 nucleotides line up with TRBD1. Germline CDR1 SGHTA, CDR2 FQGNSA. V lost 5 bases to trimming and J lost 5 bases; unmatched junction nucleotides: 20. CDR3 length: 19 amino acids. The CDR3 loop is CASSPRTGDQAQHRDTQYF. The CDR3 nucleotides read TGTGCCAGCAGCCCCCGGACAGGGGACCAGGCACAGCACAGAGATACGCAGTATTTT. The whole variable domain, remainder taken from reference TRBV7-2 and TRBJ2-3, is GAGVSQSPSNKVTEKGKDVELRCDPISGHTALYWYRQSLGQGLEFLIYFQGNSAPDKSGLPSDRFSAERTGGSVSTLTIQRTQQEDSAVYLCASSPRTGDQAQHRDTQYFGPGTRLTVL.

The table lists this clonotype with a few counts. The chain couples TRBV4-3 to TRBJ1-6, with D unclear. V dropped 0 bases and J dropped 7 bases, with 13 bases sitting between them. This CDR3 has 16 residues. Germline V gives CDR1 LGHNA, CDR2 YSLEER. CDR3 protein: CASSQDRWQKNSPLHF. The CDR3, as DNA: TGCGCCAGCAGCCAAGATAGGTGGCAGAAAAATTCACCCCTCCACTTT.

The chain uses TRBV29-1 and TRBJ2-7; tentatively, D is TRBD1 or TRBD2 (7 bases each). Deletions cut 3 bases from V and 2 bases from J, with 20 bases between. The CDR3 has 16 residues. CDR1 and CDR2 (germline): SQVTM, ANQGSEA. This CDR3 is CSVEGEGWDSPYEQYF. CDR3 sequence (DNA): TGCAGCGTTGAGGGGGAGGGTTGGGACAGTCCCTACGAGCAGTACTTC.

There are many counts of this clonotype. The chain employs TRBV7-8 and TRBJ2-1, with 7 bases aligning to TRBD2. V was clipped by 3 bases and J by 8 bases; unmatched bases: 4. Germline lookup yields CDR1 SGHVS and CDR2 FQNEAQ. This CDR3 spans 13 amino acids. CDR3 DNA sequence: TGTGCCAGCAGCTTGGGACTATTCGATGAGCAGTTCTTC. Translation gives CASSLGLFDEQFF.

The chain uses TRBV23-1 and TRBJ2-3; TRBD2 matches 9 bases. TRBV23-1 is recorded as an ORF, its role being uncertain. After removal of 0 bases from V and 4 bases from J, the junction contained 5 bases not matched to a gene. The CDR3 has 16 amino acids. DNA for the CDR3: TGCGCCAGCAGTCAATCCGGGAGCGGGGGGTCAGATACGCAGTATTTT. It is translated as CASSQSGSGGSDTQYF.

CDR3 sequence reads: CASSLAVINTGELFF. The CDR3 nucleotides read TGTGCCAGCAGCTTAGCGGTCATCAACACCGGGGAGCTGTTTTTT. The chain has TRBV7-2 and TRBJ2-2; D unclear. Germline assignment: CDR1 SGHTA and CDR2 FQGNSA. V was shortened by 0 bases and J by 2 bases, with 7 bases between the two germline ends. The CDR3 spans 15 residues. Supplemented by reference TRBV7-2 and TRBJ2-2, the full variable domain reads GAGVSQSPSNKVTEKGKDVELRCDPISGHTALYWYRQSLGQGLEFLIYFQGNSAPDKSGLPSDRFSAERTGGSVSTLTIQRTQQEDSAVYLCASSLAVINTGELFFGEGSRLTVL.

Only a few counts were recorded for this clonotype. The genes are TRBV20-1 and TRBJ2-2, with 11 bases that match TRBD2. The CDR3 runs 16 residues. Germline assignment: CDR1 DFQATT and CDR2 SNEGSKA (reference sequence). After removal of 3 bases from V and 1 base from J, the junction contained 4 bases not matched to a gene. This CDR3 reads CSASGTSGRNTGELFF. CDR3 nucleotides: TGCAGTGCTAGCGGGACTAGCGGAAGGAACACCGGGGAGCTGTTTTTT.

This chain uses TRBV4-2 with TRBJ1-6; D is unresolved. Trimming removed 0 bases from V and 9 bases from J, with 6 bases in between. From germline, CDR1 is LGHNA and CDR2 YNFKEQ. There are 13 residues in the CDR3. CDR3 region: CASSQDSVSPLHF. The DNA for the CDR3 is TGTGCCAGCAGCCAAGATTCAGTTTCACCCCTCCACTTT.